Listed below are T cell receptor beta chains from one sample, sequenced in a study of OX40 agonist ivuxolimab in advanced cancers. Profiled with immunoSEQ multiplex PCR; TCRdb holds only in-frame clones, not every one. The table has about 17,000 clones, around four fifths seen once; the top ten hold under 30%. The material sequenced was CD4+ or CD8+ T cells sorted from blood, taken in a trial of the OX40 agonist ivuxolimab. The receptor source for this set is an adult with an advanced solid tumor such as melanoma, head and neck, liver or kidney cancer. CDR3s include the opening cysteine and the closing phenylalanine or tryptophan. A D gene is named only where the DNA matches it firmly. Expanded clones get a size class; other rows say once, few or many, or leave the size out.

J	D	size	V	CDR3
TRBJ2-7	TRBD1	NA	TRBV6-6	CASRSTGATYEQYF
TRBJ1-2	TRBD1	NA	TRBV4-2	CASSQVGLQGAGGYTF
TRBJ1-5	NA	NA	TRBV30	CAWSWTDNNQPQHF
TRBJ2-1	TRBD2	NA	TRBV7-3	CASSRGLAGYNEQFF
TRBJ1-2	TRBD1	NA	TRBV11-2	CASRPQGALSANYGYTF
TRBJ2-7	NA	NA	TRBV30	CAWSIGYEQYF
TRBJ1-3	NA	NA	TRBV15	CATSRDKGSGNTIYF
TRBJ2-3	TRBD1	NA	TRBV27	CASSPGQETDTQYF
TRBJ2-7	NA	NA	TRBV7-9	CASSLAGTYEQYF
TRBJ2-1	NA	NA	TRBV14	CASSPGTPEQFF
TRBJ1-1	TRBD1	NA	TRBV19	CASSPGTAGVGNTEAFF
TRBJ2-1	TRBD2	NA	TRBV4-1	CASSHLAGGPSEQFF
TRBJ1-3	NA	once	TRBV5-1	CASSEGLSGNTIYF
TRBJ2-7	NA	NA	TRBV7-2	CASSLGMDPGVYEQYF
TRBJ2-3	NA	NA	TRBV7-3	CASSLMDSPDTQYF
TRBJ2-1	TRBD2	NA	TRBV11-2	CASSYSGISYNEQFF
TRBJ1-1	TRBD1	NA	TRBV14	CASSQFSTGGTEAFF
TRBJ2-3	TRBD1	NA	TRBV9	CASSSQTGVRVSGQDTQYF
TRBJ1-5	TRBD1	NA	TRBV5-4	CASSWTGYPNQPQHF
TRBJ2-7	TRBD1	NA	TRBV9	CASSVEQGRFYEQYF
TRBJ1-1	NA	NA	TRBV6-1	CASSEKENTEAFF
TRBJ2-3	TRBD2	once	TRBV7-9	CASSLVAGDGTDTQYF
TRBJ2-7	TRBD1	NA	TRBV6-5	CASSYGDSAYEQYF
TRBJ1-4	NA	NA	TRBV19	CASSIRPINEKLFF
TRBJ2-1	TRBD2	NA	TRBV6-5	CASSQGLGLNEQFF
TRBJ1-4	NA	NA	TRBV18	CASSPERVELFF
TRBJ2-3	TRBD2	NA	TRBV28	CASSYPGLAGGGADTQYF
TRBJ2-7	NA	once	TRBV2	CASRTLGGQGPYEQYF
TRBJ1-3	NA	NA	TRBV10-3	CAIAVGQGLFSGNTIYF
TRBJ2-2	TRBD2	NA	TRBV13	CASSLGLAGSSGELFF
TRBJ1-1	NA	few	TRBV27	CASHRGLGTEAFF
TRBJ1-1	NA	NA	TRBV2	CARGGNTEAFF
TRBJ2-6	NA	medium-sized	TRBV2	CASSERVGVSGANVLTF
TRBJ2-7	NA	NA	TRBV11-2	CASSLGGDHSYEQYF
TRBJ1-2	NA	few	TRBV5-6	CASSLDRSNYGYTF
TRBJ1-6	NA	NA	TRBV5-1	CASSFLRDGEGSPLHF
TRBJ2-7	NA	NA	TRBV7-9	CASSLAPRNEQYF
TRBJ2-7	TRBD1	once	TRBV7-9	CASSLTGQGFYEQYF
TRBJ1-2	TRBD1	few	TRBV6-1	CASRGTANYGYTF
TRBJ2-1	TRBD1	NA	TRBV9	CASSGDRGPNEQFF
TRBJ1-6	TRBD1	NA	TRBV6-5	CASSSGTVYNSPLHF
TRBJ2-7	NA	once	TRBV27	CASRPGAHPSYEQYF
TRBJ2-5	NA	NA	TRBV5-8	CASSLGRREETQYF
TRBJ1-2	TRBD1	NA	TRBV6-1	CASRPGGAGGYTF
TRBJ2-7	TRBD1	once	TRBV7-8	CASGQGKPYEQYF
TRBJ2-1	NA	NA	TRBV9	CASSVLRGGNSYNEQFF
TRBJ1-1	NA	NA	TRBV9	CASSAGLATEAFF
TRBJ2-3	NA	NA	TRBV19	CASSMWAGAEDTQYF
TRBJ1-2	TRBD1	few	TRBV7-2	CASSPPHGQGLRYGYTF
TRBJ2-7	NA	NA	TRBV27	CASSPTGYSYEQYF
TRBJ2-1	NA	NA	TRBV19	CASSLGSGSSYNEQFF
TRBJ1-6	NA	once	TRBV30	CAWMSRSSYNSPLHF
TRBJ1-4	NA	NA	TRBV27	CASSDRRGMGNEKLFF
TRBJ1-1	TRBD1	NA	TRBV28	CASSLQGSRMNTEAFF
TRBJ1-1	TRBD1	few	TRBV7-9	CAVTGLRTEAFF